The 16 T cell receptor beta chains below were found in one sample sequenced in a study of neoadjuvant anti-PD-1 for oral cavity cancer. The repertoire was sequenced with immunoSEQ multiplex PCR; TCRdb's copy has only in-frame clones and lacks some. The sample has about 7,000 clones, less than 85% seen once. The specimen was PBMCs, collected before nivolumab (anti-PD-1) treatment. These TCRs come from a person aged 40-85 years with oral cavity squamous cell carcinoma.

This chain joins TRBV7-2 and TRBJ1-2, with TRBD1 matching over 8 bases. V was pared by 4 bases and J by 8 bases, with 9 bases of the junction left unmatched. This CDR3 region has 14 residues. The germline CDR1 and CDR2 sequences are SGHTA and FQGNSA. The CDR3 spells CASSSPDRAGGYTF. DNA for the CDR3: TGTGCCAGCAGCTCCCCGGACAGGGCTGGAGGCTACACCTTC. The full variable domain, completed using reference TRBV7-2 and TRBJ1-2, is GAGVSQSPSNKVTEKGKDVELRCDPISGHTALYWYRQSLGQGLEFLIYFQGNSAPDKSGLPSDRFSAERTGGSVSTLTIQRTQQEDSAVYLCASSSPDRAGGYTFGSGTRLTVV.

V is TRBV10-3 and J is TRBJ2-5, with TRBD1 matching over 8 bases. V lost 10 bases, J lost 5 bases, and 9 bases stayed unmatched. Germline CDR1 and CDR2: ENHRY and SYGVKD. This CDR3 is built from 13 residues. CDR3 in amino acids: CASGQGGVETQYF. CDR3 nucleotide sequence: TGTGCCAGCGGACAGGGAGGTGTGGAGACCCAGTACTTC.

This rearrangement joins TRBV2 to TRBJ2-2; perhaps TRBD2 as D (5 bases). Germline CDR1 SNHLY, CDR2 FYNNEI. Trimming cost V 1 base and J 7 bases, with 10 bases left between them. The CDR3 spans 14 residues. The CDR3 nucleotides read TGTGCCAGCAGTGAAGTCGGAGGCGACGGGGAGCTGTTTTTT. Translating it yields CASSEVGGDGELFF.

CDR3 region: CASSADTRDGEKLFF. CDR3 bases: TGTGCCAGCAGCGCCGACACCAGGGATGGGGAAAAACTGTTTTTT. The V and J genes are TRBV9 and TRBJ1-4; D is possibly TRBD1 (5 bases). With 3 bases removed from V and 8 bases from J, the gap between germline ends came to 17 bases. The CDR3 spans 15 residues. The germline V gene encodes CDR1 SGDLS and CDR2 YYNGEE.

The chain couples TRBV4-3 to TRBJ2-3, with a weak D call TRBD1 (5 bases). V was pared by 2 bases and J by 2 bases, with 17 bases between. This CDR3 has 17 residues. Germline assignment: CDR1 LGHNA and CDR2 YSLEER. Written as DNA, the CDR3 is TGCGCCAGCAGCCAATCAGTAGGCAGGGCAATCACAGATACGCAGTATTTT. It specifies CASSQSVGRAITDTQYF.

The V gene is TRBV4-1, the J gene TRBJ2-4; no clear D gene. Germline loops: CDR1 MGHRA, CDR2 YSYEKL. This CDR3 contains 18 residues. Trimming removed 3 bases from V and 0 bases from J, with 18 bases in between. CDR3 sequence: CASSQTTALPAAKNIQYF. The CDR3 bases are TGCGCCAGCAGCCAGACGACCGCACTCCCCGCAGCCAAAAACATTCAGTACTTC.

This clone has more than one count but fewer than ten. CDR3 coding DNA: TGTGCCAGCAGAATCCGGGACAGCCCATACAATGAGCAGTTCTTC. Its protein is CASRIRDSPYNEQFF. The gene calls are TRBV7-9 and TRBJ2-1; 7 bases line up with TRBD1. The CDR3 covers 15 residues. Germline values: CDR1 SEHNR, CDR2 FQNEAQ (reference sequence). V lost 6 bases and J lost 4; bases outside the gene matches: 9.

The genes are TRBV29-1 and TRBJ2-1; maybe TRBD2 (6 bases). This CDR3 spans 14 amino acids. Germline V CDR1 and CDR2: SQVTM, ANQGSEA. Trimming took 4 bases from V and 1 from J, leaving 11 bases between them. Here the CDR3 reads CSVAWGRSYNEQFF. As DNA, the CDR3 is TGCAGCGTTGCTTGGGGGAGGTCCTACAATGAGCAGTTCTTC.

The CDR3 loop is CATSSGDGPQHF. Written as DNA, the CDR3 is TGTGCCACCAGCAGTGGGGACGGGCCTCAGCATTTT. The gene calls are TRBV15 and TRBJ2-3, with D possibly TRBD1 on 5 matching bases. Judging by the DNA end, TRBJ1-5 fits better; the J call may be wrong. Germline V gene lookup returns CDR1 LNHNV and CDR2 YYDKDF (reference sequence). The CDR3 is 12 amino acids.

This clone was seen a few times. V gene TRBV14 combines with J gene TRBJ1-6, with 8 bases that match TRBD1. J gave up 9 bases and V 5 bases, and 6 bases lay outside the gene matches. Germline V gene lookup returns CDR1 SGHDN and CDR2 FVKESK. The CDR3 contains 14 residues. The CDR3 DNA is TGTGCCAGCAGCTCCACAGGGGGGCCTTCACCCCTCCACTTT. Residues: CASSSTGGPSPLHF.

V and J are TRBV9 and TRBJ2-5; 7 nucleotides agree with TRBD2. Germline CDR1 SGDLS, CDR2 YYNGEE. This CDR3 region has 15 residues. Unmatched junction bases numbered 6, after V lost 2 bases and J lost 2 bases. CDR3 residues: CASSVGTTVQETQYF. DNA for the CDR3: TGTGCCAGCAGCGTCGGGACTACCGTACAAGAGACCCAGTACTTC.

The sample holds one count of this clone. The V and J genes are TRBV6-5 and TRBJ2-7; 8 nucleotides align to TRBD1. CDR1 is MNHEY and CDR2 is SVGAGI in the germline V gene. This CDR3 has 16 amino acids. V dropped 0 bases and J dropped 0; count of bases not matched to a gene: 4. In nucleotides, the CDR3 is TGTGCCAGCAGTTACTCGATCACAGGGGGCTCCTACGAGCAGTACTTC. It is translated as CASSYSITGGSYEQYF.

This chain connects TRBV10-3 to TRBJ2-2; 12 bases are a match to TRBD1. The germline CDR1 and CDR2 sequences are ENHRY and SYGVKD. The CDR3 is 17 residues long. The V segment lost 4 bases and the J segment 7 bases; nucleotides outside the gene matches: 10. The CDR3 nucleotides read TGTGCCATCAGTGGATGGAGGGGACAGGGGGCTGGCGGGGAGCTGTTTTTT. As protein: CAISGWRGQGAGGELFF.

This clone was seen a handful of times. The V gene is TRBV28, the J gene TRBJ2-5; D perhaps matches TRBD1 (6 bases). This CDR3 spans 15 amino acids. V was cut by 3 bases and J by 3 bases, with 14 bases left in between. Germline V gives CDR1 MDHEN, CDR2 SYDVKM. CDR3: CASSLGRGIKETQYF. In nucleotides, the CDR3 is TGTGCCAGCAGTTTGGGCAGGGGTATCAAAGAGACCCAGTACTTC.

J is TRBJ2-7 and V is TRBV6-5; 9 bases line up with TRBD1. Germline CDR1 is MNHEY and CDR2 is SVGAGI. The CDR3 is made up of 15 amino acids. The V and J ends lost 6 bases and 0 bases, in that order; junction bases with no gene match: 6. The CDR3 bases are TGTGCCAGCAGGAGATCGGGACAGGGCTCCTACGAGCAGTACTTC. Residues: CASRRSGQGSYEQYF.

This clone was seen more than once but under ten times. CDR3 nucleotide sequence: TGTGCCAGCAGTACAGCGACCCAGTACTTC. It is translated as CASSTATQYF. J is TRBJ2-5 and V is TRBV2; no clear D gene. V was cut by 5 bases and J by 7 bases, with 5 bases left in between. The CDR3 totals 10 residues. In germline, CDR1 is SNHLY, CDR2 FYNNEI.